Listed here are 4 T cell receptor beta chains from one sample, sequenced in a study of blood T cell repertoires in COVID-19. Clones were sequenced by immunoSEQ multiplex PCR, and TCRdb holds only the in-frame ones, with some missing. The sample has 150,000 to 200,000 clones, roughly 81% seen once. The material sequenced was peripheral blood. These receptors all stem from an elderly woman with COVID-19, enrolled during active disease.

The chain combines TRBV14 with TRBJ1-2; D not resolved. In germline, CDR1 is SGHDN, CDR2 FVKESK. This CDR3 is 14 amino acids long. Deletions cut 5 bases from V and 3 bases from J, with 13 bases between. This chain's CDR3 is CASSENRRHYGYTF. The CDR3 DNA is TGTGCCAGCAGCGAAAACAGAAGACACTATGGCTACACCTTC.

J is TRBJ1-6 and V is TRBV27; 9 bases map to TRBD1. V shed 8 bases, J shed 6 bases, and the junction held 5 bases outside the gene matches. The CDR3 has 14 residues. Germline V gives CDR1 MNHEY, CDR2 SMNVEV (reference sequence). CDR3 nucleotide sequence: TGTGCCAGCGGATGGGACAGGGCTAATTCACCCCTCCACTTT. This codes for CASGWDRANSPLHF.

The CDR3 loop reads CASSIGTVNTEAFF. The CDR3 nucleotides read TGTGCCAGTAGTATCGGTACAGTGAACACTGAAGCTTTCTTT. The chain is built from TRBV19 and TRBJ1-1; D is unclear. From germline, CDR1 is LNHDA and CDR2 SQIVND (reference sequence). Trimming took 3 bases from V and 0 from J, leaving 8 bases between them. There are 14 residues in the CDR3.

The DNA of the CDR3 is TGTGCCAGCAGTTTACCCCCTAGCGGCCAGTTCTTC. Encoded protein: CASSLPPSGQFF. The V and J genes are TRBV12-3 or TRBV12-4 and TRBJ2-1; 7 nucleotides match TRBD2. CDR3 length equals 12 residues. The ends lost 2 bases at V and 13 bases at J; junction bases unmatched: 5.